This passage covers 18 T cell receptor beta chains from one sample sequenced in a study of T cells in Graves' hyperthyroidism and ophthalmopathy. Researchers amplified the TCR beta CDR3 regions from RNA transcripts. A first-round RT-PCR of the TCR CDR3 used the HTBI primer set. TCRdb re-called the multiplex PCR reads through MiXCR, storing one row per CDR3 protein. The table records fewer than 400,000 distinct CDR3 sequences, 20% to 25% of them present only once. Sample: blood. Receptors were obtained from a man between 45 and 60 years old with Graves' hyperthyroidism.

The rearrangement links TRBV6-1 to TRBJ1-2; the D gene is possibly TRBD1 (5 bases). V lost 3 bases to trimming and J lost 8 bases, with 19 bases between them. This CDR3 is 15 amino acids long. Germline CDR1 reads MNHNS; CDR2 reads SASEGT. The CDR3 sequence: CASSERGDDPFGYTF. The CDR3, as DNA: TGTGCCAGCAGTGAGCGGGGCGATGACCCCTTCGGCTACACCTTC.

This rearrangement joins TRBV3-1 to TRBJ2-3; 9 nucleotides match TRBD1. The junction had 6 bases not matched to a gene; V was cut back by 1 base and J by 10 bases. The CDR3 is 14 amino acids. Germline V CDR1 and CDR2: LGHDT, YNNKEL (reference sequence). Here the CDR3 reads CASSQAGTGKAQYF. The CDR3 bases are TGTGCCAGCAGCCAAGCGGGGACAGGGAAGGCGCAGTATTTT.

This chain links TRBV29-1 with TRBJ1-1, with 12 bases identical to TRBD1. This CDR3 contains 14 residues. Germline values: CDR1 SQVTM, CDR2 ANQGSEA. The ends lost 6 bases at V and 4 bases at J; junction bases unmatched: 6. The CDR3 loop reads CSVRDRGRLTEAFF. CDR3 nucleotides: TGCAGCGTCCGGGACAGGGGGCGCCTCACTGAAGCTTTCTTT.

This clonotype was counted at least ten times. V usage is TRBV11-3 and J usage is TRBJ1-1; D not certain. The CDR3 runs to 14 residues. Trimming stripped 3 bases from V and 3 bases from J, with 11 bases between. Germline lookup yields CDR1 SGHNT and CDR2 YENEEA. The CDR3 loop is CASSLNSGDTEAFF. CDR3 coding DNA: TGTGCCAGCAGCTTGAATTCTGGAGACACTGAAGCTTTCTTT. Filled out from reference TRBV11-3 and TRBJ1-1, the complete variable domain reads EAGVVQSPRYKIIEKKQPVAFWCNPISGHNTLYWYLQNLGQGPELLIRYENEEAVDDSQLPKDRFSAERLKGVDSTLKIQPAELGDSAVYLCASSLNSGDTEAFFGQGTRLTVV.

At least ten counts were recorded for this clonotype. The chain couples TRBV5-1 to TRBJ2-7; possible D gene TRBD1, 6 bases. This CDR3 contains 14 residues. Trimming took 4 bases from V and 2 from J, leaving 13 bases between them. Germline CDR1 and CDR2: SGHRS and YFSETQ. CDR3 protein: CASSLNRETYEQYF. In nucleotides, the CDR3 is TGCGCCAGCAGCCTGAACAGGGAGACCTACGAGCAGTACTTC.

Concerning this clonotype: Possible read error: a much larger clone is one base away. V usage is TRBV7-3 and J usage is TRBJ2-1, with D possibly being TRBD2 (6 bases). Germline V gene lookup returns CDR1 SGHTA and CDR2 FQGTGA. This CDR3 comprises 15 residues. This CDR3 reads CASSSPGTRGNDQFF. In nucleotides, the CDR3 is TGTGCCAGCAGCTCACCCGGGACCCGGGGGAATGACCAGTTCTTC.

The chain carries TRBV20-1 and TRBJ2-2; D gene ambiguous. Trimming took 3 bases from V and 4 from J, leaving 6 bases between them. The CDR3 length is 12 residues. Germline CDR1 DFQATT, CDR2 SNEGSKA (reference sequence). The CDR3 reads CSASLRTGELFF. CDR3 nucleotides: TGCAGTGCTAGTCTGCGCACCGGGGAGCTGTTTTTT.

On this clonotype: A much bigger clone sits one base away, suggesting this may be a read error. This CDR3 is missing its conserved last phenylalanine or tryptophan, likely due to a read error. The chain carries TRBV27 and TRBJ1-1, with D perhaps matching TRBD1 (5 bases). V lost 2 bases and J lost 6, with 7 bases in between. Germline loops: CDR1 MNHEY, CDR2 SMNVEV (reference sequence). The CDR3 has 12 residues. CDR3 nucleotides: TGTGCCAGCAGTTTAGGGGGGGCTGAAGCTTTCCTT. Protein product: CASSLGGAEAFL.

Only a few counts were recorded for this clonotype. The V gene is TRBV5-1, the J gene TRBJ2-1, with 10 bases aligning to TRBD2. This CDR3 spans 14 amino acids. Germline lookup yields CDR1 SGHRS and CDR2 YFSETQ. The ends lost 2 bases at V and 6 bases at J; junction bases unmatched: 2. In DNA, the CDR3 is TGCGCCAGCAGCTTCGGACTAGCGGCCAATGAGCAGTTCTTC. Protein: CASSFGLAANEQFF.

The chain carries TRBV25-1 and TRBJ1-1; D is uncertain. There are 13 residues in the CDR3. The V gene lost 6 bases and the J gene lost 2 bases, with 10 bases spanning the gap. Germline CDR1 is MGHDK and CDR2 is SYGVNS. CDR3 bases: TGTGCCAGCAGAGGCCAGACCAACACTGAAGCTTTCTTT. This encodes CASRGQTNTEAFF.

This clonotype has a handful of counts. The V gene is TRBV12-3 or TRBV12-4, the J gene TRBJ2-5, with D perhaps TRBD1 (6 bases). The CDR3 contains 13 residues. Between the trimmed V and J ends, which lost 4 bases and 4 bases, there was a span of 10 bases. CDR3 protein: CASSSGAGETQYF. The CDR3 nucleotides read TGTGCCAGCAGTTCAGGGGCTGGAGAGACCCAGTACTTC.

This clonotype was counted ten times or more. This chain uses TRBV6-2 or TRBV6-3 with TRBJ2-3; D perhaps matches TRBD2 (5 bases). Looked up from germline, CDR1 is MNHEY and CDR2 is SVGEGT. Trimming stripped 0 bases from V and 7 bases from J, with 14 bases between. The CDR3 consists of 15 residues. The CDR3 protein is CASSYSNEEAHTQYF. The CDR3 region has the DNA TGTGCCAGCAGTTACTCGAATGAGGAGGCGCATACGCAGTATTTT.

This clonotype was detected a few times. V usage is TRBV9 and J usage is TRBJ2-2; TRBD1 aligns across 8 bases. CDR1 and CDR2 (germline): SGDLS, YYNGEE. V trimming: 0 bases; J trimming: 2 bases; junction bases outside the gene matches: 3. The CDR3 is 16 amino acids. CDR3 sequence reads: CASSVEAGGNTGELFF. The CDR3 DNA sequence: TGTGCCAGCAGCGTAGAGGCAGGGGGCAACACCGGGGAGCTGTTTTTT.

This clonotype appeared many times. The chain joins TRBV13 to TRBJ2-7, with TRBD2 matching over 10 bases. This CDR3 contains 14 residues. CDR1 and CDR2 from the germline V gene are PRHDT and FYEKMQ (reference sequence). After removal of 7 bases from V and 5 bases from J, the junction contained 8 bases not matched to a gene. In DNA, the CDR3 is TGTGCCAGCACCCTAGCGGGAGCATTCCACGAGCAGTACTTC. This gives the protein CASTLAGAFHEQYF.

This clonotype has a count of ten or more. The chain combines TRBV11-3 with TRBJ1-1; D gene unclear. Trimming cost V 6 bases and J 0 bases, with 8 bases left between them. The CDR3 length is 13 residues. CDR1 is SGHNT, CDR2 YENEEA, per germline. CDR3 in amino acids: CASRPTVNTEAFF. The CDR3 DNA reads TGTGCCAGCAGGCCCACAGTGAACACTGAAGCTTTCTTT.

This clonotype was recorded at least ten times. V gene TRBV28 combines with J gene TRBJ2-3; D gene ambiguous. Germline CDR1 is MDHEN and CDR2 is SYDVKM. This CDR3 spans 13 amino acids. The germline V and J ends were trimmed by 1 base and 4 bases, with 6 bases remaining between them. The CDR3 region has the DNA TGTGCCAGCAGTTTATCGGGCCCAGATACGCAGTATTTT. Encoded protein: CASSLSGPDTQYF.

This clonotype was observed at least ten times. The DNA of the CDR3 is TGTGCCAGCAGGGGAGAGACTAGTGGGCTGTTCTTC. It translates to CASRGETSGLFF. V is TRBV2 and J is TRBJ2-1; tentative D call: TRBD2 (6 bases). Deletions cut 6 bases from V and 15 bases from J, with 18 bases between. Germline V gene data show CDR1 as SNHLY and CDR2 as FYNNEI. This CDR3 is 12 amino acids long.

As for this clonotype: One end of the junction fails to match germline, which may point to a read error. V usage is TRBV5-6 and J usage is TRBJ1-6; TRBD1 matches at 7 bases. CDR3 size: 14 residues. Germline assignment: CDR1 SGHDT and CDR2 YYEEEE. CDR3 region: CAGSLEGGSSPLHF. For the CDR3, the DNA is TGTGCCGGCAGCTTGGAAGGGGGCAGCTCACCCCTCCACTTT.